The rows below give T cell receptor beta chains drawn from one sample of a study of blood T cell repertoires in COVID-19. Clones were read by immunoSEQ multiplex PCR, and TCRdb kept only the in-frame ones, dropping some. The profile shows 250,000 to 300,000 clones, about nine tenths of them singletons. Sample: peripheral blood. The origin of the receptors is a woman younger than 45 with COVID-19, enrolled during active disease. CDR3s include the opening cysteine and the closing phenylalanine or tryptophan. D genes are given only for firm matches. For some rows the clone size is stated as once, few or many, or as a class when expanded; others skip it.

D	J	V	size	CDR3	DNA
NA	TRBJ1-4	TRBV27	NA	CASSHGGKLFF	TGTGCCAGCAGCCACGGGGGAAAACTGTTTTTT
TRBD1	TRBJ1-6	TRBV28	NA	CASRPGTANSPLHF	TGTGCCAGCAGACCAGGGACAGCAAATTCACCCCTCCACTTT
TRBD1	TRBJ1-6	TRBV28	once	CASSLGGQGGGSPLHF	TGTGCCAGCAGTTTAGGGGGACAGGGGGGAGGATCACCCCTCCACTTT
NA	TRBJ1-2	TRBV6-5	NA	CASRAAGAVVYGYTF	TGTGCCAGCAGGGCCGCAGGGGCTGTTGTCTATGGCTACACCTTC
TRBD2	TRBJ2-7	TRBV19	NA	CASSISAGGIYEQYF	TGTGCCAGTAGTATATCGGCGGGAGGGATCTACGAGCAGTACTTC
TRBD1	TRBJ1-5	TRBV6-6	NA	CASRPGTGPQPQHF	TGTGCCAGCAGACCTGGGACAGGCCCACAGCCCCAGCATTTT
TRBD1	TRBJ2-3	TRBV28	NA	CASRRDREDTQYF	TGTGCCAGCAGACGGGACAGGGAAGATACGCAGTATTTT
TRBD1	TRBJ1-5	TRBV19	NA	CASSTQGVNQPQHF	TGTGCCAGTAGTACCCAGGGGGTCAATCAGCCCCAGCATTTT
TRBD2	TRBJ2-1	TRBV2	NA	CASSQGLAGGGPSYNEQFF	TGTGCCAGCAGTCAAGGACTAGCGGGCGGTGGCCCCTCCTACAATGAGCAGTTCTTC
TRBD1	TRBJ1-1	TRBV4-1	NA	CASSHPIGTGGTEAFF	TGCGCCAGCAGCCACCCTATCGGGACAGGGGGCACTGAAGCTTTCTTT
NA	TRBJ2-7	TRBV19	NA	CASSNSSRTYEQYF	TGTGCCAGTAGTAATTCTAGCCGGACCTACGAGCAGTACTTC
NA	TRBJ2-2	TRBV10-3	NA	CAISGRQGEDTGELFF	TGTGCCATCAGCGGGAGACAGGGCGAGGACACCGGGGAGCTGTTTTTT
NA	TRBJ1-5	TRBV29-1	NA	CSVDGGGGQPQHF	TGCAGCGTGGACGGGGGGGGCGGTCAGCCCCAGCATTTT
NA	TRBJ1-1	TRBV7-9	few	CASIQQGGMSAFF	TGTGCCAGCATCCAGCAGGGAGGTATGTCGGCTTTCTTT
NA	TRBJ2-5	TRBV2	NA	CASRRGKETQYF	TGTGCCAGCAGGCGGGGCAAAGAGACCCAGTACTTC
TRBD2	TRBJ2-1	TRBV6-5	NA	CASGPTSGSLDEQFF	TGTGCCAGCGGACCGACTAGCGGGAGTTTAGATGAGCAGTTCTTC
TRBD1	TRBJ1-5	TRBV27	once	CATERRDRGNQPQHF	TGTGCCACGGAGCGTAGGGACAGGGGCAATCAGCCCCAGCATTTT
NA	TRBJ2-3	TRBV5-6	NA	CASSLEIQGIVPDTQYF	TGTGCCAGCAGCTTGGAAATACAGGGTATCGTGCCAGATACGCAGTATTTT
NA	TRBJ2-3	TRBV27	once	CASSWGVDGDTQYF	TGTGCCAGCAGTTGGGGGGTAGATGGAGATACGCAGTATTTT
TRBD2	TRBJ2-3	TRBV27	NA	CASSHRLALGTDTQYF	TGTGCCAGCAGTCACAGACTAGCTTTGGGGACAGATACGCAGTATTTT
TRBD1	TRBJ1-2	TRBV19	NA	CASYRDRDDYGYTF	TGTGCCAGTTACCGGGACAGGGACGACTATGGCTACACCTTC
TRBD1	TRBJ1-6	TRBV7-2	NA	CASSLGRDRNYNSPLHF	TGTGCCAGCAGCTTAGGTCGGGACAGAAATTATAATTCACCCCTCCACTTT